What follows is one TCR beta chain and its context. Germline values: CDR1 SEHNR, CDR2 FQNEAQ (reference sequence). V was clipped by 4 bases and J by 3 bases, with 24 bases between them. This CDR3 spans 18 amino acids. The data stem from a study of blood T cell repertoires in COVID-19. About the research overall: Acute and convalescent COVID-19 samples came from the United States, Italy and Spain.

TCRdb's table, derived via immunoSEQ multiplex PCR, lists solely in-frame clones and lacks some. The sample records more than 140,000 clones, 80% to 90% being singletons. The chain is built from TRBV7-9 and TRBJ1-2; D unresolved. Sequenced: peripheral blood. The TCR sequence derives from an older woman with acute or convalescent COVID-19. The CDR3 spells CASSSPGVAQPQYYGYTF. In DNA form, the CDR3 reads TGTGCCAGCAGCTCACCTGGGGTAGCGCAACCGCAATACTATGGCTACACCTTC.